Following are 27 T cell receptor beta chains from one sample sequenced in a study of shared clonotypes between healthy human individuals. Clones were sequenced by immunoSEQ multiplex PCR, and TCRdb holds only the in-frame ones, with some missing. Here the sample spans 950,000 to 1,100,000 clones, about 80% being singletons. Material for sequencing was memory CD4+ T cells sorted from blood. The subset: CD45RA-negative fraction. Receptor source: a man younger than 35 in good health.

The chain employs TRBV4-1 and TRBJ1-3; D unresolved. Germline loops: CDR1 MGHRA, CDR2 YSYEKL. V lost 1 base and J 0 bases, leaving 22 bases between the germline ends. This CDR3 region has 20 residues. In DNA, the CDR3 is TGCGCCAGCAGCCAAGCCTACCAGGCAGCGATCCTGAGCTCTGGAAACACCATATATTTT. This translates into CASSQAYQAAILSSGNTIYF.

This chain links TRBV6-5 with TRBJ2-3; D tentatively reads TRBD1 or TRBD2 (6 bases each). CDR1 and CDR2 (germline): MNHEY, SVGAGI. This CDR3 has 13 amino acids. V was pared by 8 bases and J by 0 bases, with 9 bases between. The CDR3 sequence is CASGGPSTDTQYF. The CDR3 region has the DNA TGTGCCAGCGGGGGGCCTAGCACAGATACGCAGTATTTT.

The chain couples TRBV6-1 to TRBJ2-7; D uncertain. Trimming shortened V by 2 bases and J by 7 bases, and 6 bases separated the two germline ends. The CDR3 contains 11 residues. Germline V gene sequence: CDR1 MNHNS, CDR2 SASEGT. The CDR3 region is CASSELREQYF. The CDR3 region has the DNA TGTGCCAGCAGTGAATTACGGGAGCAGTACTTC.

Turning to this clone: In the same sample, other DNA sequences code for this CDR3. The genes are TRBV7-9 and TRBJ1-5; D is undetermined. Trimming left V 1 base short and J 3 bases short, with 10 bases between. CDR1 is SEHNR, CDR2 FQNEAQ, per germline (reference sequence). The CDR3 covers 15 residues. The CDR3 region has the DNA TGTGCCAGCAGCTTAGACGGCCGAGACAATCAGCCCCAGCATTTT. Translation gives CASSLDGRDNQPQHF.

The chain recombines TRBV30 with TRBJ2-6; tentatively, D is TRBD1 (6 bases). This CDR3 region has 14 residues. V gave up 2 bases and J gave up 2 bases, with 7 bases separating them. From germline, CDR1 is GTSNPN and CDR2 SVGIG (reference sequence). As DNA, the CDR3 is TGTGCCTGGAGTCGACAGGCTGGGGCCAACGTCCTGACTTTC. It codes for CAWSRQAGANVLTF.

The chain recombines TRBV14 with TRBJ2-2; D unresolved. CDR3 length equals 14 residues. Trimming shortened V by 2 bases and J by 4 bases, and 8 bases separated the two germline ends. CDR1 SGHDN and CDR2 FVKESK come from the germline V gene. In nucleotides, the CDR3 is TGTGCCAGCAGCCAATTCCGCTCCACCGGGGAGCTGTTTTTT. Translating gives CASSQFRSTGELFF.

V is TRBV9 and J is TRBJ2-3, with D possibly called TRBD1 or TRBD2 (5 bases each). This CDR3 has 14 residues. Trimming cost V 4 bases and J 5 bases, with 14 bases left between them. Looked up from germline, CDR1 is SGDLS and CDR2 is YYNGEE. CDR3 in amino acids: CASSPGARIDTQYF. In nucleotides, the CDR3 is TGTGCCAGCAGCCCCGGGGCCCGGATAGATACGCAGTATTTT.

CDR3 amino acids: CASSFDRGGPGANVLTF. The DNA for the CDR3 is TGTGCCAGCAGCTTTGATCGGGGGGGCCCTGGGGCCAACGTCCTGACTTTC. The chain uses TRBV5-8 and TRBJ2-6, with 8 bases matching TRBD2. The junction had 6 bases not matched to a gene; V was cut back by 2 bases and J by 2 bases. The CDR3 spans 17 residues. Germline-derived CDR1 and CDR2 are SGHTS and YDEGEE.

The V call is TRBV18, the J call TRBJ2-7; D not resolved. CDR1 is KGHSH and CDR2 is LQKENI in the germline V gene. The length of the CDR3 is 14 residues. V was pared by 6 bases and J by 3 bases, with 15 bases between. Here the CDR3 DNA reads TGTGCCAGCTCTAGTTTCAGCAAATTCTACGAGCAGTACTTC. Translating gives CASSSFSKFYEQYF.

This clone occurred a few times. The V call is TRBV7-2, the J call TRBJ1-2; TRBD1 matches 12 bases. Germline loops: CDR1 SGHTA, CDR2 FQGNSA. The CDR3 has 15 residues. V lost 6 bases to trimming and J lost 4 bases; unmatched junction nucleotides: 6. The chain's CDR3 is CASRPGTGGAYGYTF. In DNA form, the CDR3 reads TGTGCCAGCAGACCTGGGACAGGGGGCGCCTATGGCTACACCTTC.

V and J are TRBV4-1 and TRBJ2-7, with TRBD1 matching 7 bases. The germline gives CDR1 MGHRA, CDR2 YSYEKL. With 4 bases clipped from V and 2 bases from J, the junction kept 14 bases outside the gene matches. CDR3 length: 17 residues. In nucleotides, the CDR3 is TGCGCCAGCAGCCCGCCAGGACAGGTCTCCTCAACCTACGAGCAGTACTTC. Residues: CASSPPGQVSSTYEQYF.

The gene calls are TRBV7-2 and TRBJ2-2; TRBD1 or TRBD2 may be the D gene (5 bases each). With 4 bases removed from V and 5 bases from J, the gap between germline ends came to 20 bases. This CDR3 comprises 17 residues. CDR1 SGHTA and CDR2 FQGNSA come from the germline V gene. The CDR3 bases are TGTGCCAGCAGCTCCCGGACGACACGGGGCAAGACCGGGGAGCTGTTTTTT. Translation gives CASSSRTTRGKTGELFF.

V gene TRBV18 combines with J gene TRBJ1-4, with D maybe TRBD1 (6 bases). The CDR3 runs to 14 residues. Germline V gene sequence: CDR1 KGHSH, CDR2 LQKENI. V was pared by 1 base and J by 8 bases, with 11 bases between. Here the CDR3 DNA reads TGTGCCAGCTCACCACAGGGGGATCGGGAAAAACTGTTTTTT. This translates into CASSPQGDREKLFF.

The genes are TRBV7-6 and TRBJ2-5; D gene ambiguous. V was clipped by 5 bases and J by 9 bases, with 16 bases between them. The V gene's germline CDR1 is SGHVS and CDR2 FNYEAQ. The CDR3 extends over 13 amino acids. The CDR3 here is CASSQIAGRAQYF. The CDR3 DNA reads as TGTGCCAGCAGCCAAATAGCCGGTAGGGCCCAGTACTTC.

This chain connects TRBV18 to TRBJ2-7, with D hard to call. CDR3 length: 13 residues. The germline V gene encodes CDR1 KGHSH and CDR2 LQKENI. Trimming shortened V by 3 bases and J by 3 bases, and 9 bases separated the two germline ends. CDR3 region: CASSPGSNYEQYF. The CDR3 nucleotides are TGTGCCAGCTCACCGGGGTCAAACTACGAGCAGTACTTC.

The chain is built from TRBV5-1 and TRBJ2-7; no clear D. CDR3 length equals 14 residues. CDR1 is SGHRS and CDR2 is YFSETQ in the germline V gene. The V end lost 0 bases, the J end lost 0 bases, and 7 bases lay between the germline ends. The CDR3 bases are TGCGCCAGCAGCTTGGGCCCGAGCTCCTACGAGCAGTACTTC. It codes for CASSLGPSSYEQYF.

This clone was seen once. The chain employs TRBV9 and TRBJ2-5; TRBD1 is a possible D gene (6 bases). V was clipped by 3 bases and J by 7 bases, with 22 bases between them. Germline V gene sequence: CDR1 SGDLS, CDR2 YYNGEE. CDR3 length: 16 amino acids. The CDR3 nucleotides are TGTGCCAGCAGCGGCGATGGGGGCCTTAGTACTCGGACCCAGTACTTC. This sequence encodes CASSGDGGLSTRTQYF.

This clone appeared once. V usage is TRBV2 and J usage is TRBJ2-7, with TRBD2 identical over 7 bases. The CDR3 length is 15 residues. CDR1 is SNHLY, CDR2 FYNNEI, per germline. J lost 1 base, V lost 3 bases, and 6 bases had no gene match. CDR3 coding DNA: TGTGCCAGCAGTGACGTAGGGAGGGTTTCCTACGAGCAGTACTTC. This encodes CASSDVGRVSYEQYF.

The CDR3 coding sequence is TGTGCCAGCAGCCTATTAGGCAGACGTGAAAAACTGTTTTTT. Protein: CASSLLGRREKLFF. The V gene is TRBV28, the J gene TRBJ1-4, with D unclear. The CDR3 loop spans 14 amino acids. Between the trimmed V and J ends, which lost 6 bases and 7 bases, there was a span of 15 bases. Per the germline V gene, CDR1 is MDHEN and CDR2 is SYDVKM.

This clone was picked up one time. The chain employs TRBV19 and TRBJ1-1, with D possibly matching TRBD1 (6 bases). The CDR3 is 15 residues long. Germline V gene data show CDR1 as LNHDA and CDR2 as SQIVND (reference sequence). V was pared by 6 bases and J by 0 bases, with 14 bases between. The CDR3 region has the DNA TGTGCCAGTAGGCCCGGGGACAACATGAACACTGAAGCTTTCTTT. This translates into CASRPGDNMNTEAFF.

This chain connects TRBV5-4 to TRBJ1-1; possibly TRBD1 for D (6 bases). With 6 bases removed from V and 0 bases from J, the gap between germline ends came to 21 bases. This CDR3 region has 17 residues. Germline assignment: CDR1 SGHNT and CDR2 YYREEE (reference sequence). As DNA, the CDR3 is TGTGCCAGCAACCCTACCGGGACACCAGCCATGAACACTGAAGCTTTCTTT. It translates to CASNPTGTPAMNTEAFF.

The CDR3 sequence: CASSLTGGSSYNSPLHF. In DNA, the CDR3 is TGCGCCAGCAGTTTGACCGGGGGGAGCTCCTATAATTCACCCCTCCACTTT. The gene calls are TRBV5-1 and TRBJ1-6; a weak D match, TRBD1 (5 bases). The germline gives CDR1 SGHRS, CDR2 YFSETQ. The CDR3 sequence is 17 residues long. V lost 5 bases and J lost 0, with 15 bases in between. Full variable domain (missing parts from reference TRBV5-1 and TRBJ1-6): KAGVTQTPRYLIKTRGQQVTLSCSPISGHRSVSWYQQTPGQGLQFLFEYFSETQRNKGNFPGRFSGRQFSNSRSEMNVSTLELGDSALYLCASSLTGGSSYNSPLHFGNGTRLTVT.

The CDR3 DNA is TGTGCCAGCAGTTCCTACAGGGCCGGAACAACTAATGAAAAACTGTTTTTT. Amino acids: CASSSYRAGTTNEKLFF. J is TRBJ1-4 and V is TRBV28; TRBD1 might be the D (6 bases). Germline CDR1 reads MDHEN; CDR2 reads SYDVKM. Trimming took off 4 bases at V and 0 bases at J, with 15 bases between the two ends. This CDR3 region has 17 residues.

This rearrangement joins TRBV2 to TRBJ2-7; D unresolved. CDR1 is SNHLY, CDR2 FYNNEI, per germline. V lost 4 bases and J 3 bases, leaving 10 bases between the germline ends. The CDR3 extends over 13 amino acids. CDR3 residues: CASSVQDGYEQYF. The CDR3 DNA is TGTGCCAGCAGTGTGCAGGATGGCTACGAGCAGTACTTC.

This chain connects TRBV2 to TRBJ2-7; 8 bases agree with TRBD2. Looked up from germline, CDR1 is SNHLY and CDR2 is FYNNEI. The trim removed 8 bases at V and 3 bases at J, leaving 9 bases unmatched. This CDR3 region has 14 residues. CDR3 DNA sequence: TGTGCCAGCGGCCTGGGAGCGGGAGTCTACGAGCAGTACTTC. This translates into CASGLGAGVYEQYF. Variable domain in full (rest from reference TRBV2 and TRBJ2-7): EPEVTQTPSHQVTQMGQEVILRCVPISNHLYFYWYRQILGQKVEFLVSFYNNEISEKSEIFDDQFSVERPDGSNFTLKIRSTKLEDSAMYFCASGLGAGVYEQYFGPGTRLTVT.

The chain has TRBV10-3 and TRBJ1-6; D remains unclear. Trimming cost V 0 bases and J 6 bases, with 6 bases left between them. The CDR3 length is 14 residues. Germline loops: CDR1 ENHRY, CDR2 SYGVKD. The CDR3 spells CAISESTSNSPLHF. CDR3 nucleotides: TGTGCCATCAGTGAGTCGACATCTAATTCACCCCTCCACTTT.

The CDR3 DNA is TGTGCCAGCAGTTCACACGTCGGGACGGGGGCGTATCAGCCCCAGCATTTT. Translating gives CASSSHVGTGAYQPQHF. The chain joins TRBV28 to TRBJ1-5; maybe TRBD1 (6 bases). The V and J ends lost 4 bases and 5 bases respectively, with 21 bases between them. CDR3 length: 17 residues. Germline values: CDR1 MDHEN, CDR2 SYDVKM.